Reported below is one T cell receptor (beta chain). The antigen is not known. TCRdb's table, derived via immunoSEQ multiplex PCR, lists solely in-frame clones and lacks some. The sample shows fewer than 35,000 clones, around nine tenths of them seen only once. The source of the sample is a study of OX40 agonist ivuxolimab in advanced cancers. Looking at the study overall: Enrolled patients in dose escalation had cancers that were hepatocellular carcinoma, melanoma, renal cell or head and neck cancer. Under the entry rules, prior anti-PD-1, anti-PD-L1 or anti-CTLA-4 therapy was allowed, and around 40% had some.

Whole-study findings and limits: Mean expanded clone counts were higher in CD8+ than CD4+ T cells. At 0.1-3.0 mg/kg, partial responders had clonal expansion among the lowest observed.

The receptor comes from an adult with an advanced solid tumor such as melanoma, head and neck, liver or kidney cancer. Here the sequenced sample was CD4+ or CD8+ T cells sorted from blood, taken in a trial of the OX40 agonist ivuxolimab.

CDR3 amino acids: CASSVGQGAEAFF. Written as DNA, the CDR3 is TGTGCCAGCAGCGTAGGCCAGGGGGCTGAAGCTTTCTTT. The rearrangement joins TRBV9 to TRBJ1-1; 7 bases line up with TRBD1. Germline assignment: CDR1 SGDLS and CDR2 YYNGEE. V lost 0 bases, J lost 6 bases, and 2 bases stayed unmatched. The CDR3 runs 13 residues.